The 3 T cell receptor beta chains reported below all come from one sample, sequenced in a study of early T cells in non-severe SARS-CoV-2 infection. TCRdb called the 5' RACE reads again in MiXCR, with one record for every CDR3 protein. The table lists some 71,000 distinct CDR3 sequences, roughly 10% of them singletons, with roughly 5.8% in the top ten. Sequencing used whole blood, obtained at baseline. All receptors come from an adult who was a healthcare worker with PCR-confirmed SARS-CoV-2 infection or an uninfected control (not recorded which).

On this clonotype: A read error is possible here, since a much larger clone lies one base away. The rearrangement links TRBV10-3 to TRBJ1-1; D unclear. V dropped 2 bases and J dropped 6 bases, with 16 bases sitting between them. Looked up from germline, CDR1 is ENHRY and CDR2 is SYGVKD. The CDR3 has 15 amino acids. This CDR3 is CAISEGRAAVAEAFF. DNA of the CDR3: TGTGCCATCAGTGAGGGAAGGGCCGCCGTAGCTGAAGCTTTCTTT.

This sequence joins TRBV11-2 and TRBJ2-2; D uncertain. The germline CDR1 and CDR2 sequences are SGHAT and FQNNGV. Trimming cost V 2 bases and J 9 bases, with 19 bases left between them. This CDR3 spans 16 amino acids. The DNA for the CDR3 is TGTGCCAGCAGCTTAATGGGCGGATACGGACCCTGGGAGCTGTTTTTT. Protein: CASSLMGGYGPWELFF.

There are many counts of this clonotype. V gene TRBV7-9 combines with J gene TRBJ2-7; D remains unclear. V gave up 1 base and J gave up 7 bases, with 5 bases separating them. The CDR3 has 11 amino acids. Germline V lookup: CDR1 SEHNR, CDR2 FQNEAQ (reference sequence). The CDR3 DNA reads as TGTGCCAGCAGCTTAGAGGATGAGCAGTACTTC. Protein product: CASSLEDEQYF. Full variable domain (remainder filled in from reference TRBV7-9 and TRBJ2-7): DTGVSQNPRHKITKRGQNVTFRCDPISEHNRLYWYRQTLGQGPEFLTYFQNEAQLEKSRLLSDRFSAERPKGSFSTLEIQRTEQGDSAMYLCASSLEDEQYFGPGTRLTVT.